Listed here are 23 T cell receptor beta chains from one sample, sequenced in a study of regulatory T cells in long-lasting Graves disease. Time point in this sample: newly diagnosed GD, antithyroid drugs for less than 3 months. RNA from PBMCs was the source of the TCR library. Arm-PCR with iRepertoire HTBI primers amplified the CDR3 regions for these TCR beta libraries. TCRdb re-derived calls from the multiplex PCR reads in MiXCR, one entry per CDR3 protein. The sample carries some 200,000 distinct CDR3 sequences, roughly 19% recorded once. Another study also made use of these data, one on T cells in Graves' hyperthyroidism and ophthalmopathy.

The source was peripheral blood mononuclear cells (PBMCs), collected at new diagnosis, from a patient treated with antithyroid drugs. These receptors were collected from a woman aged 25-40 years with Graves disease.

This clonotype was picked up many times. The V gene is TRBV18, the J gene TRBJ2-7; 15 bases align to TRBD2. CDR3 length: 16 amino acids. Germline CDR1 and CDR2: KGHSH and LQKENI. With V trimmed by 2 bases and J by 3 bases, 2 bases remained unmatched. CDR3 in amino acids: CASSPGLAGGGYEQYF. The DNA of the CDR3 is TGTGCCAGCTCACCAGGACTAGCGGGAGGGGGCTACGAGCAGTACTTC.

In its sample, this clonotype was seen many times. The CDR3 DNA sequence: TGTGCCAGCAGGGCAGGGAGGGAGACCCAGTACTTC. Translated, it gives CASRAGRETQYF. V is TRBV6-1 and J is TRBJ2-5; D is perhaps TRBD2 (6 bases). The CDR3 covers 12 residues. V lost 6 bases and J 5 bases, leaving 10 bases between the germline ends. The germline gives CDR1 MNHNS, CDR2 SASEGT.

This clonotype was seen many times. The V gene is TRBV6-1, the J gene TRBJ1-1; D gene uncertain. The CDR3 spans 11 residues. Germline V gives CDR1 MNHNS, CDR2 SASEGT. Deletions cut 7 bases from V and 6 bases from J, with 9 bases between. This chain's CDR3 is CASISTSEAFF. The CDR3 DNA sequence: TGTGCCAGCATATCCACCTCTGAAGCTTTCTTT.

The sample holds one count of this clonotype. This likely reflects a read error, since a far larger clone is one base away. V usage is TRBV2 and J usage is TRBJ2-4; 7 bases fit TRBD1. The CDR3 contains 15 residues. Per germline, CDR1 SNHLY and CDR2 FYNNEI. The CDR3 reads CASRDRQGRGYEQLF. In DNA form, the CDR3 reads TGTGCCAGCAGGGACCGACAGGGAAGAGGATATGAGCAGCTCTTC. The full variable domain, with the rest looked up from reference TRBV2 and TRBJ2-4, is EPEVTQTPSHQVTQMGQEVILRCVPISNHLYFYWYRQILGQKVEFLVSFYNNEISEKSEIFDDQFSVERPDGSNFTLKIRSTKLEDSAMYFCASRDRQGRGYEQLFGAGTRLSVL.

This clonotype was seen many times. The chain uses TRBV20-1 and TRBJ1-6, with 8 bases fitting TRBD1. Germline assignment: CDR1 DFQATT and CDR2 SNEGSKA (reference sequence). The CDR3 covers 13 residues. Unmatched junction bases numbered 5, after V lost 6 bases and J lost 7 bases. CDR3 in amino acids: CSATRDRNSPLHF. In DNA, the CDR3 is TGCAGTGCAACCCGGGACAGGAATTCACCCCTCCACTTT.

Many counts were recorded for this clonotype. The chain couples TRBV30 to TRBJ2-5; possibly TRBD1 for D (5 bases). V gave up 5 bases and J gave up 0 bases, with 7 bases separating them. Germline V gene lookup returns CDR1 GTSNPN and CDR2 SVGIG (reference sequence). The length of the CDR3 is 12 residues. The CDR3 sequence is CAWDSDQETQYF. The CDR3, as DNA: TGTGCCTGGGACAGTGACCAAGAGACCCAGTACTTC.

The chain couples TRBV2 to TRBJ1-5, with no clear D. The CDR3 length is 13 residues. Germline V lookup: CDR1 SNHLY, CDR2 FYNNEI. The V and J ends lost 3 bases and 3 bases respectively, with 6 bases between them. CDR3 bases: TGTGCCAGCAGTGATGAGGCCAATCAGCCCCAGCATTTT. This gives the protein CASSDEANQPQHF.

This clonotype came up many times. The genes are TRBV2 and TRBJ1-5; weak D call: TRBD1 (5 bases). The germline V gene encodes CDR1 SNHLY and CDR2 FYNNEI. There are 13 residues in the CDR3. V dropped 10 bases and J dropped 0 bases, with 10 bases sitting between them. CDR3 region: CATRAYSNQPQHF. The CDR3 region has the DNA TGTGCCACCAGGGCTTATAGCAATCAGCCCCAGCATTTT.

This clonotype was recorded at least ten times. The CDR3 sequence: CATSRDPPGYEQYF. CDR3 in DNA: TGTGCCACCAGCAGAGATCCCCCGGGATACGAGCAGTACTTC. The rearrangement links TRBV15 to TRBJ2-7; a weak D match, TRBD2 (5 bases). This CDR3 has 14 amino acids. With 0 bases removed from V and 4 bases from J, the gap between germline ends came to 10 bases. The V gene's germline CDR1 is LNHNV and CDR2 YYDKDF (reference sequence).

There are many counts of this clonotype. Here the CDR3 DNA reads TGTGCCAGCAGTGAAGTTATGTCCATGAACACTGAAGCTTTCTTT. Residues: CASSEVMSMNTEAFF. The chain links TRBV6-1 to TRBJ1-1, with D unresolved. The CDR3 is 15 residues long. CDR1 and CDR2 from the germline V gene are MNHNS and SASEGT. V was cut by 1 base and J by 0 bases, with 9 bases left in between.

At least ten counts were recorded for this clonotype. The chain has TRBV2 and TRBJ2-5; D unclear. The V gene lost 1 base and the J gene lost 1 base, with 10 bases spanning the gap. The CDR3 runs to 15 residues. CDR1 is SNHLY and CDR2 is FYNNEI in the germline V gene. The CDR3 loop reads CASSEVVISQETQYF. DNA for the CDR3: TGTGCCAGCAGTGAAGTCGTTATTAGCCAAGAGACCCAGTACTTC.

The sample holds many counts of this clonotype. This chain links TRBV28 with TRBJ1-5, with 8 bases lining up with TRBD1. CDR1 is MDHEN, CDR2 SYDVKM, per germline. The CDR3 is 18 amino acids. V gave up 6 bases and J gave up 5 bases; unmatched junction bases: 18. CDR3 residues: CASSTVFSDREEDQPQHF. The CDR3 nucleotides are TGTGCCAGCAGCACTGTATTTTCGGACAGGGAAGAAGATCAGCCCCAGCATTTT.

At least ten counts were recorded for this clonotype. The chain is built from TRBV2 and TRBJ1-5, with D unclear. Germline-derived CDR1 and CDR2 are SNHLY and FYNNEI. The CDR3 length is 13 residues. Trimming removed 6 bases from V and 2 bases from J, with 8 bases in between. CDR3 coding DNA: TGTGCCAGCAGCCGGGGAGGCAATCAGCCCCAGCATTTT. Protein product: CASSRGGNQPQHF.

With respect to this clonotype: The DNA is omitted, as the CDR3 cannot be located on it reliably, and the CDR3 follows TCRdb's listing. V is TRBV27 and J is TRBJ2-3; the table's D call TRBD1 went unverified against the DNA. Germline CDR1 is MNHEY and CDR2 is SMNVEV (reference sequence). The CDR3 numbers 24 amino acids, ends counted. CDR3 residues: CASTNQTSMYLCASRQGSPYEQYF.

V and J are TRBV19 and TRBJ1-1; 7 positions agree with TRBD1. There are 11 residues in the CDR3. Germline CDR1 and CDR2: LNHDA and SQIVND (reference sequence). Trimming cost V 8 bases and J 8 bases; bases outside gene matches: 5. Written as DNA, the CDR3 is TGTGCCAGTTGGGACAGACTAGAAGCTTTCTTT. Protein sequence: CASWDRLEAFF.

In its sample, this clonotype was seen many times. V is TRBV5-1 and J is TRBJ2-3; 14 bases match TRBD2. The J call may be faulty, since TRBJ2-1 better matches the DNA end. The CDR3 is 17 residues long. From germline, CDR1 is SGHRS and CDR2 YFSETQ. CDR3 residues: CASSPRPGTSGSSEQFF. DNA of the CDR3: TGCGCCAGCAGCCCGAGGCCAGGGACTAGCGGGAGTTCGGAGCAGTTCTTC.

This clonotype was found once. The V gene is TRBV3-1, the J gene TRBJ1-6; TRBD1 matches at 10 bases. The V and J ends lost 3 bases and 7 bases, in that order; junction bases with no gene match: 6. The CDR3 consists of 16 residues. Germline V gives CDR1 LGHDT, CDR2 YNNKEL (reference sequence). The CDR3 protein is CASSHGQGGPNSPLHF. In DNA form, the CDR3 reads TGTGCCAGCAGCCACGGACAGGGGGGGCCGAATTCACCCCTCCACTTT.

Of note for this clonotype: With only one base between it and a far larger clone, this is likely a read error. The genes are TRBV11-2 and TRBJ2-7; a weak D match, TRBD2 (5 bases). V dropped 0 bases and J dropped 0 bases, with 12 bases sitting between them. This CDR3 spans 16 amino acids. Looked up from germline, CDR1 is SGHAT and CDR2 is FQNNGV. The CDR3: CASSLDDGTSSYEQYF. The CDR3 nucleotides read TGTGCCAGCAGCTTAGATGATGGCACTAGCTCCTACGAGCAGTACTTC.

Regarding this clonotype: Here the CDR3 omits its conserved ending phenylalanine or tryptophan, so a read error is the likely source. The DNA is left out, because the CDR3 cannot be placed on it with certainty; the CDR3 is given as TCRdb lists it. CDR3 amino acids: CASSLGTGEQYFGP. The rearrangement links TRBV12-3 or TRBV12-4 to TRBJ2-4; the D segment call TRBD1 is taken from the table without a DNA check. Both ends counted, the CDR3 spans 14 residues.

This clonotype was counted many times. The chain combines TRBV20-1 with TRBJ1-5; the match to TRBD1 covers 7 bases. Germline assignment: CDR1 DFQATT and CDR2 SNEGSKA (reference sequence). J gave up 0 bases and V 5 bases, and 4 bases lay outside the gene matches. The CDR3 has 14 residues. In DNA form, the CDR3 reads TGCAGTGCTGGGGGACAGATTAGCAATCAGCCCCAGCATTTT. Protein product: CSAGGQISNQPQHF.

This clonotype was counted only a few times. This chain connects TRBV28 to TRBJ1-3; D possibly corresponds to TRBD1 (5 bases). Trimming removed 5 bases at V and 0 bases at J, with 14 bases between. There are 16 residues in the CDR3. Looked up from germline, CDR1 is MDHEN and CDR2 is SYDVKM. The CDR3 DNA follows: TGTGCCAGCAGTATCAACAGGCGTTACTCTGGAAACACCATATATTTT. It is translated as CASSINRRYSGNTIYF.

This clonotype has ten or more counts. The genes are TRBV6-1 and TRBJ2-2; perhaps TRBD1 as D (5 bases). The CDR3 contains 12 residues. V lost 7 bases and J lost 6, with 9 bases in between. CDR1 is MNHNS and CDR2 is SASEGT in the germline V gene. In DNA form, the CDR3 reads TGTGCCAGCACGAAGGGGTCCGGGGAGCTGTTTTTT. Translation gives CASTKGSGELFF.

The table lists this clonotype with many counts. The CDR3 sequence is CASSFGQGPTKQYF. In DNA, the CDR3 is TGTGCCAGCAGTTTCGGACAGGGACCTACGAAGCAGTACTTC. This chain uses TRBV12-3 or TRBV12-4 with TRBJ2-7; TRBD1 matches at 8 bases. The V gene end was trimmed by 3 bases and the J gene end by 8 bases; junction bases not matched to a gene: 9. The CDR3 has 14 amino acids.